The text below deals with one T cell receptor (beta chain). Its antigen target is currently unknown. The input lacks base qualities; no much larger clone sits a single base away. The CDR3 has 14 amino acids, counting the end cysteine and phenylalanine. Left in the record is the CDR3 DNA by itself, 42 bases read in frame from the first base. As encoded in the germline V gene, CDR1 is SGHDN while CDR2 is FVKESK. From V the trimming removes 4 bases and from J it removes 8 bases, while the gene matches leave 9 bases of the junction unaccounted for. These data belong to a study of blood T cell repertoires in COVID-19 (dated by TCRdb to the early 2020s). For context, the study as a whole: Samples from collaborators originated in the United States, Italy and Spain and spanned both the acute and convalescent phases of COVID-19. The material from the prospective study consisted of cDNA or gDNA derived from T cells, B-cell-depleted T cells, or PBMCs. The dataset comprised deeply sampled blood TCRbeta repertoires from subjects exposed to, actively infected with, or recovered from COVID-19. The repertoires were released in a freely available public database intended as a resource for research on the immune response to SARS-CoV-2. Samples came from the ongoing ImmuneRACE study (first 160 participants) plus 1,254 subjects from 6 global collaborators. The sample metadata nearly always contained a de-identified subject ID, COVID-19 status, age in years and sex. Where HLA class I and class II types were available, the types were taken from metadata supplied by the sample provider, not from assay-based typing.

Here is what the overall study found, with its caveats: Clinical and demographic metadata were provided uncurated, with the amount varying by source and participant.

The immunoSEQ Assay, a bias-controlled multiplex PCR, was used to amplify TCRbeta CDR3 regions from genomic DNA. The authors' pipeline ran thus. The number of nucleated cells in each sample was estimated from the amplification of reference gene primers within the assay. Sequence reads were collapsed and filtered to measure the absolute abundance of every unique TCRbeta CDR3 rearrangement. For each sample, productive Simpson clonality was calculated as the square root of Simpson's diversity index across productive rearrangements. This is the immuneACCESS table as TCRdb keeps it, with only in-frame sequences that have V and J called. A part of the clones is gone; compared with another copy, unresolved V genes explain less than half, and the rest is unexplained. Clone size and the V and J calls come from that table; the DNA yielded D and trimming. In all, the sample holds about 60,000 clones, and 88% of those were seen once. Around 5% of the sample is held by the ten biggest clonotypes.

Whole blood was collected in K2EDTA tubes by collaborating institutions according to the institutions' own protocols. For TCRbeta analysis, collaborators shipped samples in one of three forms: frozen whole blood, isolated PBMCs, or DNA extracted from either of those sample types. Material for sequencing was peripheral blood. This receptor chain uses TRBV14 and TRBJ1-2, and TRBD1 matches 8 of the central bases. This sequence was found in a man aged 60-69 years with acute or convalescent COVID-19. In nucleotide form, the sequence is TGTGCCAGCAGCCCTACCAGGGGGCTAGGGGGCTACACCTTC. Its translation is CASSPTRGLGGYTF.